This TCR beta chain was retrieved from a study of shared clonotypes between healthy human individuals. With respect to this clone: Its target is unknown.

The V gene end was trimmed by 6 bases and the J gene end by 7 bases; junction bases not matched to a gene: 8. Germline CDR1 and CDR2: MDHEN and SYDVKM. The length of the CDR3 is 14 residues. Every subset had its genomic DNA shared out evenly among several immunoSEQ plates. Generated by immunoSEQ multiplex PCR, the TCRdb table keeps only in-frame clones and is missing some. Among approximately 500,000 clones, less than 96% were seen once, and the ten largest hold about 0.064%. Study conclusions and caveats: It was observed that 5% to 6% of naive CD4 clonotypes were shared across a handful of donors. Clonotypes not shared had lower generation probabilities than those common to all four donors.

The authors divided CD4+ cells into CD45RA+ naive and CD45RA-negative memory subsets. The V call is TRBV28, the J call TRBJ1-5, with 8 nucleotides matching TRBD1. Sequencing input: naive CD4+ T cells sorted from blood. As for subset: CD45RA+ positively selected. The clonotype originates from a woman under 40 in good health. The CDR3 DNA is TGTGCCAGCAGCCGCGGACAGGGAGGGCAGCCCCAGCATTTT. Translating it yields CASSRGQGGQPQHF.